These T cell receptor beta chains were read from a single sample in a study of control samples from healthy donors and cancer patients. The data were produced by immunoSEQ multiplex PCR, yet TCRdb's version contains in-frame clones alone and is incomplete. This table holds 110,000 to 150,000 clones, approximately 94% found once. Sequenced input: blood. These receptors were collected from a man between 40 and 49 years old in good health. Both conserved end residues are part of each CDR3. Fields, in order: clone size, J gene, D gene, V gene, CDR3 DNA, CDR3 protein. The D gene is left open where the match is weak. Clone size is shown for a subset of rows, as once, few, many or a class of expanded clone.

size: once; J: TRBJ2-1; D: -; V: TRBV3-1/TRBV3-2; DNA: TGTGCCAGCAGCCAAATCGGGGTAAAAAACTCCTACAATGAGCAGTTCTTC; CDR3: CASSQIGVKNSYNEQFF
size: -; J: TRBJ2-7; D: -; V: TRBV2; DNA: TGTGCCAGCAGTGGGGGTTACTCCTACGAGCAGTACTTC; CDR3: CASSGGYSYEQYF
size: -; J: TRBJ1-5; D: TRBD1; V: TRBV6-5; DNA: TGTGCCAGCAGTTATGGACAGGGGAGCAATCAGCCCCAGCATTTT; CDR3: CASSYGQGSNQPQHF
size: -; J: TRBJ2-3; D: -; V: TRBV4-1; DNA: TGCGCCAGCAGCCAAGACCGGGCTAGCACAGATACGCAGTATTTT; CDR3: CASSQDRASTDTQYF
size: once; J: TRBJ2-2; D: -; V: TRBV24-1; DNA: TGTGCCACCAGTGATTTGCGTGCGGGGGCGTACACCGGGGAGCTGTTTTTT; CDR3: CATSDLRAGAYTGELFF
size: -; J: TRBJ1-3; D: TRBD1; V: TRBV9; DNA: TGTGCCAGCAGCGGACAGGGGGCGACTGGAAACACCATATATTTT; CDR3: CASSGQGATGNTIYF
size: -; J: TRBJ2-7; D: -; V: TRBV27; DNA: TGTGCCAGCAGTTCGGACTACTACGAGCAGTACTTC; CDR3: CASSSDYYEQYF
size: -; J: TRBJ1-6; D: -; V: TRBV28; DNA: TGTGCCAGCAGTCCCTGGACAGCCAGCTCCTATAATTCACCCCTCCACTTT; CDR3: CASSPWTASSYNSPLHF
size: -; J: TRBJ2-7; D: -; V: TRBV12-3/TRBV12-4; DNA: TGTGCCAGCAGCCGAGACCCTATCAGAGAGCAGTACTTC; CDR3: CASSRDPIREQYF
size: -; J: TRBJ1-2; D: TRBD1; V: TRBV7-9; DNA: TGTGCCAGCAGCCACGCGGGACAGGGTCCGACGCATGGCTACACCTTC; CDR3: CASSHAGQGPTHGYTF
size: -; J: TRBJ2-2; D: TRBD1; V: TRBV2; DNA: TGTGCCAGCAGTGTACAGGGGACCGGGGAGCTGTTTTTT; CDR3: CASSVQGTGELFF
size: -; J: TRBJ1-1; D: -; V: TRBV7-2; DNA: TGTGCCAGCAGCTTCTCGGGAGGGGGATGGAACACTGAAGCTTTCTTT; CDR3: CASSFSGGGWNTEAFF
size: -; J: TRBJ1-1; D: TRBD1; V: TRBV20-1; DNA: TGCAGTGGGACAGGGGGCGGAGCTTTCTTT; CDR3: CSGTGGGAFF
size: -; J: TRBJ1-5; D: -; V: TRBV5-6; DNA: TGTGCCAGCAGCAAGGACCGCAATCAGCCCCAGCATTTT; CDR3: CASSKDRNQPQHF
size: -; J: TRBJ1-5; D: -; V: TRBV27; DNA: TGTGCCAGCAGTACGGTCGGGGGTCCGGGGCAGCCCCAGCATTTT; CDR3: CASSTVGGPGQPQHF
size: once; J: TRBJ1-2; D: TRBD1; V: TRBV7-8; DNA: TGTGCCAGCAGCCCACCCGACAGGGGAAGAGGCTATGGCTACACCTTC; CDR3: CASSPPDRGRGYGYTF
size: -; J: TRBJ1-4; D: -; V: TRBV6-5; DNA: TGTGCCAGCAGAACGGAAGCTACTGAAAAACTGTTTTTT; CDR3: CASRTEATEKLFF
size: -; J: TRBJ1-3; D: -; V: TRBV15; DNA: TGTGCCACCAGCACAGGGAGCTCTGGAAACACCATATATTTT; CDR3: CATSTGSSGNTIYF
size: -; J: TRBJ1-3; D: -; V: TRBV28; DNA: TGTGCCAGCAGTTTCGGCGAAACTGGAAACACCATATATTTT; CDR3: CASSFGETGNTIYF
size: -; J: TRBJ2-7; D: TRBD1; V: TRBV19; DNA: TGTGCCAGTAGTATTACAGGGGACAGCCGGACCTACGAGCAGTACTTC; CDR3: CASSITGDSRTYEQYF
size: -; J: TRBJ1-1; D: -; V: TRBV19; DNA: TGTGCCAGTATCAACCCACGCGAGAACACTGAAGCTTTCTTT; CDR3: CASINPRENTEAFF
size: -; J: TRBJ2-6; D: -; V: TRBV9; DNA: TGTGCCAGCAGCGTAGGGAGCGGGGCCAACGTCCTGACTTTC; CDR3: CASSVGSGANVLTF
size: -; J: TRBJ2-7; D: TRBD2; V: TRBV4-1; DNA: TGCGCCAGCAGCCACAATAGCGGGGGGCTTTACGAGCAGTACTTC; CDR3: CASSHNSGGLYEQYF
size: -; J: TRBJ1-2; D: TRBD1; V: TRBV19; DNA: TGTGCCAGTAGTATGAAAAGGACAGGGGGAATCTATGGCTACACCTTC; CDR3: CASSMKRTGGIYGYTF
size: -; J: TRBJ1-1; D: TRBD1; V: TRBV3-1/TRBV3-2; DNA: TGTGCCAGCAGCCGACAGGGAGGGACTGAAGCTTTCTTT; CDR3: CASSRQGGTEAFF